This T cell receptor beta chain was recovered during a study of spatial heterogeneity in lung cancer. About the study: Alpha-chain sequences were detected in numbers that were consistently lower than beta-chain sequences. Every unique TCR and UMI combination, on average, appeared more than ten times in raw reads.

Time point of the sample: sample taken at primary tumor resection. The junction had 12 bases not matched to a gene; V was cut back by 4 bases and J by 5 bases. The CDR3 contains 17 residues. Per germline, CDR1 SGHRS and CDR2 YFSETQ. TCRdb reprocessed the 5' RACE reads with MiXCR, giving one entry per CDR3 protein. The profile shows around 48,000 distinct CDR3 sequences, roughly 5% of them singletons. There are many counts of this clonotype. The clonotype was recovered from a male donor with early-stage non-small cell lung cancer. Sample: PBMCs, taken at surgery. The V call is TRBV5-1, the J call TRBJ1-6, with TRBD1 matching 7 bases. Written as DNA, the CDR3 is TGCGCCAGCAGCGAAACCGGGACAGTCCTCGATAATTCACCCCTCCACTTT. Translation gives CASSETGTVLDNSPLHF. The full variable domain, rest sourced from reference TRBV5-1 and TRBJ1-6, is KAGVTQTPRYLIKTRGQQVTLSCSPISGHRSVSWYQQTPGQGLQFLFEYFSETQRNKGNFPGRFSGRQFSNSRSEMNVSTLELGDSALYLCASSETGTVLDNSPLHFGNGTRLTVT.